Listed below are T cell receptor beta chains from one sample, sequenced in a study of somatic mutations in cytotoxic T cells in rheumatoid arthritis. Sequencing used immunoSEQ multiplex PCR; TCRdb keeps in-frame clones, though not all of them. The table shows some 9,800 clones, with about four fifths occurring only once. The sequenced sample consisted of CD8+ T cells sorted from blood. These receptor sequences come from a woman in her forties or fifties in good health. Each CDR3 is given without its conserved first and last residue. Fields, in order: D gene, V gene, CDR3 length, J gene, clone size, CDR3 protein. A D gene is named only where the DNA matches it firmly. A clone size is listed for some rows: how often the clone was seen (once, few, many), or a class if it is expanded.

TRBD2	TRBV10-2	14	TRBJ2-7	-	ASTRGDPGETYEQY
-	TRBV15	14	TRBJ2-3	-	ATSIQELQGPDTQY
TRBD1	TRBV27	13	TRBJ2-7	-	ASQTRDRGSYEQY
-	TRBV5-1	10	TRBJ2-1	-	ASSLRNNEQF
TRBD1	TRBV19	14	TRBJ1-6	-	ASTLSEGGPNSPLH
-	TRBV11-3	11	TRBJ2-1	-	ASSLALRDEQF
TRBD1	TRBV9	13	TRBJ1-2	-	ASSPRDRGYYGYT
-	TRBV6-1	12	TRBJ2-7	-	ASSENGPTYERY
-	TRBV7-9	13	TRBJ2-4	-	ASSLGGPFPNIQY
-	TRBV5-1	12	TRBJ2-2	-	ASSFGDRTGELF
-	TRBV6-5	9	TRBJ2-7	-	ASSAGYEQY
TRBD2	TRBV27	12	TRBJ2-7	-	ASSLRLAAYEQY
-	TRBV6-5	12	TRBJ2-3	once	ASSLFNQQDTQY
-	TRBV29-1	10	TRBJ1-2	-	SVEAENYGYT
-	TRBV9	13	TRBJ2-3	-	ASSPYYSSTDTQY
TRBD2	TRBV6-4	12	TRBJ2-2	-	ATQRGADTGELF
-	TRBV28	13	TRBJ2-1	-	ASSLVDTTLNEQF
-	TRBV6-5	12	TRBJ2-1	-	ASRRGGAYNEQF
TRBD1	TRBV11-2	14	TRBJ2-7	-	ASSPAGTGLSYEQY
-	TRBV15	11	TRBJ2-7	few	ATSSLIGDEQY
-	TRBV11-3	8	TRBJ1-1	-	ARGGTEAF
TRBD2	TRBV28	12	TRBJ2-5	-	ASRLWGGKETQY
TRBD1	TRBV30	11	TRBJ2-7	-	AWSGTGGVEQY
TRBD1	TRBV2	16	TRBJ2-1	-	ASQSGTGELSGDNEQF
TRBD1	TRBV9	13	TRBJ1-1	-	ASSFQGAGDTEAF
-	TRBV5-1	10	TRBJ1-1	-	ASRGGSTEAF
TRBD1	TRBV7-9	10	TRBJ2-7	-	ASSGTAYEQY
-	TRBV9	12	TRBJ2-3	-	ASSVEGLPDTQY
TRBD1	TRBV15	17	TRBJ2-6	once	ATSRDRATGGPGANVLT
-	TRBV5-6	12	TRBJ2-7	-	ASSLMDIHYEQY
TRBD1	TRBV9	13	TRBJ1-3	-	ASSQQGLAGNTIY
TRBD1	TRBV6-5	13	TRBJ1-1	-	ASSFYRGGNTEAF
TRBD1	TRBV27	12	TRBJ2-7	-	ASSLGQGANGQY
-	TRBV6-5	12	TRBJ2-6	-	ASSPTPGANVLT
-	TRBV5-1	11	TRBJ1-1	-	ASRPTGNTEAF
TRBD2	TRBV4-3	15	TRBJ2-1	-	ASSQDRAGAPYNEQF
TRBD1	TRBV9	13	TRBJ1-5	-	ASSARTGGDQPQH
-	TRBV7-8	13	TRBJ1-5	-	ASSRTEGGYQPQH
-	TRBV6-1	13	TRBJ1-1	-	ASSDGVEVNTEAF
TRBD2	TRBV19	15	TRBJ2-5	-	ASSIWGAGGPEETQY
-	TRBV9	11	TRBJ1-2	few	ASSASTDYGYT
TRBD1	TRBV30	13	TRBJ2-3	-	AWSDGTVSTDTQY
TRBD2	TRBV14	11	TRBJ2-1	-	ASSPRGGLEQF
-	TRBV9	15	TRBJ2-1	-	ASSSRPRAASHNEQF
TRBD2	TRBV7-2	13	TRBJ2-3	-	ASSLALAGADTQY
-	TRBV27	14	TRBJ1-2	-	ASSPGSGDSGYGYT
TRBD2	TRBV6-1	13	TRBJ2-2	few	ASGPSGGDTGELF
-	TRBV2	12	TRBJ2-3	-	ASSELAGTDTQY
TRBD1	TRBV4-1	14	TRBJ2-3	-	ASSPSHRGGTDTQY
-	TRBV5-4	11	TRBJ2-1	-	ASSSHPVDEQF
-	TRBV11-3	14	TRBJ2-2	-	ASSSTWGQNTGELF
-	TRBV7-2	14	TRBJ2-7	once	ASSLGPAASTYEQY
-	TRBV6-5	13	TRBJ2-1	once	ASSSPGSPNLEQF
TRBD2	TRBV9	14	TRBJ2-5	-	ASSVGESSGQETQY
TRBD1	TRBV27	13	TRBJ1-1	-	ASSPHRGPNTEAF
TRBD2	TRBV5-4	13	TRBJ2-3	-	ASSSLAEWADTQY